This T cell receptor beta chain originates from a study of blood T cell repertoires in COVID-19. Turning to the study itself: Sources were T cells, B-cell-depleted T cells, or PBMCs; the material itself was cDNA or gDNA.

Profiled with immunoSEQ multiplex PCR; TCRdb holds only in-frame clones, not every one. The sample consists of around 240,000 clones, 85% of them appearing once. Trimming stripped 3 bases from V and 4 bases from J, with 12 bases between. The germline gives CDR1 LNHDA, CDR2 SQIVND (reference sequence). This CDR3 region has 14 residues. The rearrangement joins TRBV19 to TRBJ1-2; D unresolved. This TCR was recovered from a middle-aged man with acute or convalescent COVID-19. The material sequenced was peripheral blood. The CDR3 here is CASSINRLSYGYTF. The CDR3 region has the DNA TGTGCCAGTAGTATCAACAGATTGTCCTATGGCTACACCTTC.